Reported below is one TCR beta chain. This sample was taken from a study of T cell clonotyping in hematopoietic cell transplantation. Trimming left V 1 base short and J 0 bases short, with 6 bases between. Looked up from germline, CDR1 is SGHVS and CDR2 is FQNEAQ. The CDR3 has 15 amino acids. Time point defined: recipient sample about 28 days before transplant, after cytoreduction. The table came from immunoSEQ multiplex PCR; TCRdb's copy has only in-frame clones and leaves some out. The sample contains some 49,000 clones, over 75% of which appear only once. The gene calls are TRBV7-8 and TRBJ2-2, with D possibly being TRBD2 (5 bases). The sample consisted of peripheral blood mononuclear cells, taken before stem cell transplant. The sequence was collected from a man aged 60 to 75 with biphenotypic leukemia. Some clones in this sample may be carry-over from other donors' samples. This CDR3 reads CASSLGRANTGELFF. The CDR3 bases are TGTGCCAGCAGCTTAGGGCGGGCGAACACCGGGGAGCTGTTTTTT.